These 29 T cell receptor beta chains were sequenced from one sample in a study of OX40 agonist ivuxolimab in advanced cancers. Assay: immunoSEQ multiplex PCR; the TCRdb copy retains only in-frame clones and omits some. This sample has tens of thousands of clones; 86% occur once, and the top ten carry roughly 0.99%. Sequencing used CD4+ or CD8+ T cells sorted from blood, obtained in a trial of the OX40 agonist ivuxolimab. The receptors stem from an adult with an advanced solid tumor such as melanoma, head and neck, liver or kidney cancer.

The CDR3 region has the DNA TGTGCCAGCAGCAAAGGTTGTGGGACACCGGATCAGCCCCAGCATTTT. This gives the protein CASSKGCGTPDQPQHF. The V gene is TRBV21-1, the J gene TRBJ1-5; the tabulated D call, TRBD1, remains unverified against the DNA. TRBV21-1 counts as a pseudogene. The CDR3 sequence is 16 residues long.

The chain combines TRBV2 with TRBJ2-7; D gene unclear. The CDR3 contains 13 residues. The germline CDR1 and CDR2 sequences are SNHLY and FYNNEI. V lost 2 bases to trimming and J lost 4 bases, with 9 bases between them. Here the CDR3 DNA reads TGTGCCAGCAGTGAAAGAAGGCAGTACGAGCAGTACTTC. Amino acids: CASSERRQYEQYF.

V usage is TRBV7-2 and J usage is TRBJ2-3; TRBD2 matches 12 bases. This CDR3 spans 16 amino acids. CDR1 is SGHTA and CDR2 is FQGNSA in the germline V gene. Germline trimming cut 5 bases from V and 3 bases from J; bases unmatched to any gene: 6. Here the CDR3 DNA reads TGTGCCAGCAGCCTCCAGACTAGCGGGAGTACAGATACGCAGTATTTT. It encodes CASSLQTSGSTDTQYF. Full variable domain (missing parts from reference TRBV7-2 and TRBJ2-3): GAGVSQSPSNKVTEKGKDVELRCDPISGHTALYWYRQSLGQGLEFLIYFQGNSAPDKSGLPSDRFSAERTGGSVSTLTIQRTQQEDSAVYLCASSLQTSGSTDTQYFGPGTRLTVL.

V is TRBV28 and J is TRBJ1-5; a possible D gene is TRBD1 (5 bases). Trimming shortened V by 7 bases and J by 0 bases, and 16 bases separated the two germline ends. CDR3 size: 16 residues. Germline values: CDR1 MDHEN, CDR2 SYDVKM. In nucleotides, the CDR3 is TGTGCCAGCAAGGACAAGGACCTGTATAGCAATCAGCCCCAGCATTTT. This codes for CASKDKDLYSNQPQHF.

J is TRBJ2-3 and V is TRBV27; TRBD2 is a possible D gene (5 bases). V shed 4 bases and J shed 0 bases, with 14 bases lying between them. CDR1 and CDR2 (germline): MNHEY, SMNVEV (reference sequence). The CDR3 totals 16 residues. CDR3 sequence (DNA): TGTGCCAGCAGTTCAACCCTCCGGGGTAGCACAGATACGCAGTATTTT. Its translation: CASSSTLRGSTDTQYF.

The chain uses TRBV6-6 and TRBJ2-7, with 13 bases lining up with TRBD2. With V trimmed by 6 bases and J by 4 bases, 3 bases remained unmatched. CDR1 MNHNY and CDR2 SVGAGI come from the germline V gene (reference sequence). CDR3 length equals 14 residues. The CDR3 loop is CASRGTSGAYEQYF. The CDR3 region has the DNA TGTGCCAGCAGGGGGACTAGCGGGGCATACGAGCAGTACTTC.

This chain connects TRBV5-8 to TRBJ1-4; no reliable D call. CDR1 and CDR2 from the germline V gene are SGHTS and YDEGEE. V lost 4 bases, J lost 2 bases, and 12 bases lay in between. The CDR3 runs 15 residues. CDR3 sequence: CASSASRATNEKLFF. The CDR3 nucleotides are TGTGCCAGCAGCGCCTCAAGGGCTACTAATGAAAAACTGTTTTTT.

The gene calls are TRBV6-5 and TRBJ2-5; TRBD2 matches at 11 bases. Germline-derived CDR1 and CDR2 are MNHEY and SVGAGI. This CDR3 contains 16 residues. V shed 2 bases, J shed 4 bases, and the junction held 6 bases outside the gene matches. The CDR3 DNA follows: TGTGCCAGCAGTTACGATACCGGGACTAGCGGAGAGACCCAGTACTTC. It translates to CASSYDTGTSGETQYF.

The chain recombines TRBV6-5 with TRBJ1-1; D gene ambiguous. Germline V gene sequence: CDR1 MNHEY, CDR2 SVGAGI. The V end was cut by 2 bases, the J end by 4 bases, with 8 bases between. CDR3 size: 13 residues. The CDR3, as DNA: TGTGCCAGCAGTTACGGGGATGGCACTGAAGCTTTCTTT. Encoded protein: CASSYGDGTEAFF.

CDR3 in DNA: TGTGCCAGCACGCGGGACTTCCTTTCGTGGCAGTACTTC. Its protein is CASTRDFLSWQYF. The chain combines TRBV2 with TRBJ2-7; tentative D call: TRBD2 (6 bases). The CDR3 covers 13 residues. Germline V gene data show CDR1 as SNHLY and CDR2 as FYNNEI. Between the trimmed V and J ends, which lost 7 bases and 9 bases, there was a span of 19 bases.

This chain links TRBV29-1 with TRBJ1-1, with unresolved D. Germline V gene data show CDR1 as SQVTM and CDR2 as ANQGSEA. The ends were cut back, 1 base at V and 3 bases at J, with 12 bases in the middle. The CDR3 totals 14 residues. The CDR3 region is CSVEGRIAHTEAFF. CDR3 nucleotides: TGCAGCGTTGAAGGGCGGATCGCACACACTGAAGCTTTCTTT.

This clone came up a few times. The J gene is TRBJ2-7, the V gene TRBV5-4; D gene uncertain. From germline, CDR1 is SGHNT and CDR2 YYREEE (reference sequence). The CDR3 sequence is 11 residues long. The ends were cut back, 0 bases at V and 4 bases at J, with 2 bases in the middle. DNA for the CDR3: TGTGCCAGCAGCTTGGGTTACGAGCAGTACTTC. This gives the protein CASSLGYEQYF.

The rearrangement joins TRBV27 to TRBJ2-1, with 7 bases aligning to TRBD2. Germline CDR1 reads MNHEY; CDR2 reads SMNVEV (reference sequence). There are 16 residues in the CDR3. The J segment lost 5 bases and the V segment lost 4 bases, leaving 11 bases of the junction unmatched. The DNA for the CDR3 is TGTGCCAGCAGTTCCCTTTCGGCGGGAGAGGACAATGAGCAGTTCTTC. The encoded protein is CASSSLSAGEDNEQFF.

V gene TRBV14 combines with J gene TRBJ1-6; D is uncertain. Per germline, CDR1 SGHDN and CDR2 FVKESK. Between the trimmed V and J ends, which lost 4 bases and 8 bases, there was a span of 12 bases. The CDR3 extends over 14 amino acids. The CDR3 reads CASSPTLRDSPLHF. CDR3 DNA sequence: TGTGCCAGCAGCCCTACCCTTCGGGATTCACCCCTCCACTTT. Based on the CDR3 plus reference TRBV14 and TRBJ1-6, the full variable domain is EAGVTQFPSHSVIEKGQTVTLRCDPISGHDNLYWYRRVMGKEIKFLLHFVKESKQDESGMPNNRFLAERTGGTYSTLKVQPAELEDSGVYFCASSPTLRDSPLHFGNGTRLTVT.

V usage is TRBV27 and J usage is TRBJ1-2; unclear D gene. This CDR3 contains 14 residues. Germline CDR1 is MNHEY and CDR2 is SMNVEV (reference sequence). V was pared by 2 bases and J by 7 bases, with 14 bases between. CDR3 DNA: TGTGCCAGCAGTTTAAACGCCGGTCGGGGTGGCTACACCTTC. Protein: CASSLNAGRGGYTF.

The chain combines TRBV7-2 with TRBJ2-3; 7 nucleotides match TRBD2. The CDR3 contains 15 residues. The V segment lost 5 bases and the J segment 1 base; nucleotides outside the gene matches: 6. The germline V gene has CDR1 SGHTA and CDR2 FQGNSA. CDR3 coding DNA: TGTGCCAGCAGCCCTGGGAGGGGACGCACAGATACGCAGTATTTT. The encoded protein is CASSPGRGRTDTQYF.

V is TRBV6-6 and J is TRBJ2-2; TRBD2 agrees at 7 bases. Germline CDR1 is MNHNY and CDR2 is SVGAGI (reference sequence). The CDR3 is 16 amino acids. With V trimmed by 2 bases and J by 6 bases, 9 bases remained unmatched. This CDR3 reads CASSYMKRSGAGELFF. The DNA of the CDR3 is TGTGCCAGCAGTTACATGAAACGCAGCGGGGCCGGGGAGCTGTTTTTT.

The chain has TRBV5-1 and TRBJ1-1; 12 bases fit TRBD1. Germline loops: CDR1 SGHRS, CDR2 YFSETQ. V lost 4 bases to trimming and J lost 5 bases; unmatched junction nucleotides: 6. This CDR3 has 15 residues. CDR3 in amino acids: CASSGGQGAKTEAFF. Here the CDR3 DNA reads TGCGCCAGCAGCGGGGGACAGGGGGCGAAAACTGAAGCTTTCTTT.

CDR3 residues: CAWSRRDEQFF. Here the CDR3 DNA reads TGTGCCTGGAGTCGGAGGGATGAGCAGTTCTTC. This chain connects TRBV30 to TRBJ2-1; D might be TRBD2 (6 bases). Trimming left V 2 bases short and J 8 bases short, with 7 bases between. The germline V gene has CDR1 GTSNPN and CDR2 SVGIG (reference sequence). CDR3 size: 11 residues. Using reference TRBV30 and TRBJ2-1 for the parts outside the CDR3, the full variable domain is SQTIHQWPATLVQPVGSPLSLECTVEGTSNPNLYWYRQAAGRGLQLLFYSVGIGQISSEVPQNLSASRPQDRQFILSSKKLLLSDSGFYLCAWSRRDEQFFGPGTRLTVL.

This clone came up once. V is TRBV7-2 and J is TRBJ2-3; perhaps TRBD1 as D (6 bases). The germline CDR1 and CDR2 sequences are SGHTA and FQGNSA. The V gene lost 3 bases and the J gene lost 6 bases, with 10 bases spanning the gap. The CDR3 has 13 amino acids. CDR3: CASSLARGDTQYF. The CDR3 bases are TGTGCCAGCAGCTTGGCCAGGGGTGATACGCAGTATTTT.

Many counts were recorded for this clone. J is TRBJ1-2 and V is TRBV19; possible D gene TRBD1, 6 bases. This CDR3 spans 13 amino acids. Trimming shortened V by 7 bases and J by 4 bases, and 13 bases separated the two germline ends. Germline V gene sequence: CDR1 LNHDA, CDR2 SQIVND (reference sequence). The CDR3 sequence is CASNRDNFYGYTF. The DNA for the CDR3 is TGTGCCAGTAATAGGGACAACTTCTATGGCTACACCTTC.

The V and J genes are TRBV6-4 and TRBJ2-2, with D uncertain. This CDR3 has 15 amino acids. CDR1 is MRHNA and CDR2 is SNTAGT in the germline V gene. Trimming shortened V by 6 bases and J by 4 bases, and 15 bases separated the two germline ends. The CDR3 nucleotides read TGTGCCAGCAGCCCATATTGGACCTCCACCGGGGAGCTGTTTTTT. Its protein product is CASSPYWTSTGELFF.

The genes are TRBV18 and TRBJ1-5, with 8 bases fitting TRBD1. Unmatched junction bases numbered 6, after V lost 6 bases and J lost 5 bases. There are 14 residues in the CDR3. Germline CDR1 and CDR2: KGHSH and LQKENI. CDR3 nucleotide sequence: TGTGCCAGCTCCCCGGACAGGGAGTATCAGCCCCAGCATTTT. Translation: CASSPDREYQPQHF. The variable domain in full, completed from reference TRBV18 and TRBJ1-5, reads NAGVMQNPRHLVRRRGQEARLRCSPMKGHSHVYWYRQLPEEGLKFMVYLQKENIIDESGMPKERFSAEFPKEGPSILRIQQVVRGDSAAYFCASSPDREYQPQHFGDGTRLSIL.

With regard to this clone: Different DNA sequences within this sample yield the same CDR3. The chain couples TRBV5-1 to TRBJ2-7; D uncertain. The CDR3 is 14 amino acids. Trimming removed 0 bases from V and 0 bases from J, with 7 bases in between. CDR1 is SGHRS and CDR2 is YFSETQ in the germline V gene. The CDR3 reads CASSLEGRSYEQYF. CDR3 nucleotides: TGCGCCAGCAGCTTGGAGGGCCGCTCCTACGAGCAGTACTTC.

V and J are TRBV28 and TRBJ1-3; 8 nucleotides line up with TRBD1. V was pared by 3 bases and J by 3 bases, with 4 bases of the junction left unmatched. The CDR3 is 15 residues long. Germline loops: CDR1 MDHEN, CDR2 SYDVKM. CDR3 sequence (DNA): TGTGCCAGCAGTTTCCTGACAGGGGTTGGAAACACCATATATTTT. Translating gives CASSFLTGVGNTIYF.

The CDR3 spells CASSLVSVVGGELFF. As DNA, the CDR3 is TGTGCCAGCAGCTTGGTCTCGGTTGTTGGCGGGGAGCTGTTTTTT. The chain employs TRBV5-6 and TRBJ2-2; D unresolved. The V and J ends lost 0 bases and 7 bases respectively, with 13 bases between them. Germline-derived CDR1 and CDR2 are SGHDT and YYEEEE. This CDR3 contains 15 residues.

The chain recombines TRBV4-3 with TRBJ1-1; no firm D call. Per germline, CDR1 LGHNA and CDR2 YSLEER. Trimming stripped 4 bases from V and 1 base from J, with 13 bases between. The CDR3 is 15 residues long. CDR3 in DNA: TGCGCCAGCAGCCCCCGACCCCGGTCGAACACTGAAGCTTTCTTT. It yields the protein CASSPRPRSNTEAFF.

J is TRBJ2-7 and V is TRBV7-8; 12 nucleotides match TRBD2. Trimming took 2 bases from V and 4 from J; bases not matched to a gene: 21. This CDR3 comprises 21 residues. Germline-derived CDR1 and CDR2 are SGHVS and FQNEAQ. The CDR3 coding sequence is TGTGCCAGCAGCTTACTTTCAGGGGCTAGCGGGAGGGCCGCTGGCCCTTACGAGCAGTACTTC. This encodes CASSLLSGASGRAAGPYEQYF.

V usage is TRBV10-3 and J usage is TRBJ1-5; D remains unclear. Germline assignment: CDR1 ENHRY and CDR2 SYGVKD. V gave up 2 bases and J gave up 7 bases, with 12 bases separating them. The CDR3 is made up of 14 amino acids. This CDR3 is CAISEEGGKQPQHF. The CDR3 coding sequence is TGTGCCATCAGTGAGGAGGGAGGGAAGCAGCCCCAGCATTTT.